Following are 30 T cell receptor beta chains from one sample sequenced in a study of shared clonotypes between healthy human individuals. Libraries were prepared by immunoSEQ multiplex PCR; TCRdb keeps only in-frame clonotypes and omits some of them. The sample carries approximately 1.5 million clones, roughly 98% recorded once. Sequences were obtained from naive CD4+ T cells sorted from blood. Subset specified: CD45RA+ positively selected. These receptors all come from a man aged 30-40 years in good health.

This clone was recorded only once. The chain uses TRBV5-1 and TRBJ1-3; no clear D. V lost 6 bases to trimming and J lost 4 bases, with 5 bases between them. The CDR3 runs to 11 residues. Per germline, CDR1 SGHRS and CDR2 YFSETQ. CDR3 coding DNA: TGCGCCAGCACCATGGGAAACACCATATATTTT. This translates into CASTMGNTIYF.

The chain employs TRBV14 and TRBJ1-2; D may be TRBD1 (5 bases). V gave up 0 bases and J gave up 7 bases, with 18 bases separating them. Germline V gene sequence: CDR1 SGHDN, CDR2 FVKESK. This CDR3 region has 16 residues. In nucleotides, the CDR3 is TGTGCCAGCAGCCAAGACAGGGTATTTATTCGGGTTGGCTACACCTTC. This translates into CASSQDRVFIRVGYTF. The full variable domain, completed using reference TRBV14 and TRBJ1-2, is EAGVTQFPSHSVIEKGQTVTLRCDPISGHDNLYWYRRVMGKEIKFLLHFVKESKQDESGMPNNRFLAERTGGTYSTLKVQPAELEDSGVYFCASSQDRVFIRVGYTFGSGTRLTVV.

The chain links TRBV19 to TRBJ2-3, with a possible D match to TRBD1 (5 bases). Trimming pared 0 bases from V and 6 bases from J, leaving 7 bases between. The CDR3 loop spans 13 amino acids. Germline V gene lookup returns CDR1 LNHDA and CDR2 SQIVND (reference sequence). In DNA form, the CDR3 reads TGTGCCAGTAGTATAGACTGGGGCGATACGCAGTATTTT. As protein: CASSIDWGDTQYF.

This rearrangement joins TRBV6-1 to TRBJ2-7; D is unclear. Trimming pared 3 bases from V and 4 bases from J, leaving 10 bases between. The CDR3 spans 13 residues. Germline V gene sequence: CDR1 MNHNS, CDR2 SASEGT. The chain's CDR3 is CASSDHTFYEQYF. CDR3 in DNA: TGTGCCAGCAGTGACCACACGTTTTACGAGCAGTACTTC.

The count of this clone is one. The chain employs TRBV18 and TRBJ2-3, with 11 bases that match TRBD1. This CDR3 has 24 amino acids. The trim removed 8 bases at V and 0 bases at J, leaving 31 bases unmatched. The germline CDR1 and CDR2 sequences are KGHSH and LQKENI. CDR3: CASRTPTVETAPDRGPSSTDTQYF. CDR3 sequence (DNA): TGTGCCAGCCGGACTCCCACAGTAGAAACGGCCCCGGACAGGGGGCCATCTAGCACAGATACGCAGTATTTT.

The chain recombines TRBV19 with TRBJ2-3; TRBD1 is a possible D gene (6 bases). The CDR3 runs to 16 residues. The V gene's germline CDR1 is LNHDA and CDR2 SQIVND (reference sequence). The V end lost 0 bases, the J end lost 6 bases, and 16 bases lay between the germline ends. The CDR3 reads CASSIDSTGSADTQYF. The CDR3 coding sequence is TGTGCCAGTAGTATAGATAGTACAGGGAGCGCCGATACGCAGTATTTT.

The genes are TRBV18 and TRBJ2-5, with TRBD1 matching over 10 bases. The germline V gene has CDR1 KGHSH and CDR2 LQKENI. The CDR3 has 18 amino acids. The V and J ends lost 2 bases and 5 bases, in that order; junction bases with no gene match: 14. The CDR3 region is CASSPFVGDRGLQETQYF. For the CDR3, the DNA is TGTGCCAGCTCACCATTCGTTGGGGACAGGGGATTACAGGAGACCCAGTACTTC. The variable domain in full, completed from reference TRBV18 and TRBJ2-5, reads NAGVMQNPRHLVRRRGQEARLRCSPMKGHSHVYWYRQLPEEGLKFMVYLQKENIIDESGMPKERFSAEFPKEGPSILRIQQVVRGDSAAYFCASSPFVGDRGLQETQYFGPGTRLLVL.

The V call is TRBV6-5, the J call TRBJ2-3; no clear D gene. The CDR3 runs to 14 residues. Trimming stripped 7 bases from V and 6 bases from J, with 17 bases between. Germline V gene data show CDR1 as MNHEY and CDR2 as SVGAGI. CDR3 DNA sequence: TGTGCCAGCACAAAACGGGCCCGTTTGGATACGCAGTATTTT. This encodes CASTKRARLDTQYF.

This chain links TRBV5-1 with TRBJ2-1; D uncertain. Trimming removed 6 bases from V and 4 bases from J, with 17 bases in between. The CDR3 runs 15 residues. In germline, CDR1 is SGHRS, CDR2 YFSETQ. The CDR3, as DNA: TGCGCCAGCATGAGGCTCGGGCAGGAGTACAATGAGCAGTTCTTC. Protein product: CASMRLGQEYNEQFF.

The V call is TRBV5-1, the J call TRBJ1-2; TRBD1 agrees at 9 bases. Germline V lookup: CDR1 SGHRS, CDR2 YFSETQ. This CDR3 spans 15 amino acids. Trimming at V came to 0 bases and at J to 7 bases, leaving 7 bases not matched to a gene. The CDR3, as DNA: TGCGCCAGCAGCTTGGCTGAAGGACAGGGGTTTGGCTACACCTTC. As protein: CASSLAEGQGFGYTF.

Only one count was recorded for this clone. V and J are TRBV7-2 and TRBJ2-1, with 10 bases aligning to TRBD1. The trim removed 4 bases at V and 12 bases at J, leaving 18 bases unmatched. This CDR3 comprises 17 residues. Germline assignment: CDR1 SGHTA and CDR2 FQGNSA. CDR3 in amino acids: CASSSRLGDRGIGRQFF. Here the CDR3 DNA reads TGTGCCAGCAGCTCCCGTTTGGGGGACAGGGGAATTGGAAGGCAGTTCTTC.

The chain joins TRBV19 to TRBJ2-2; no reliable D call. V was cut by 1 base and J by 7 bases, with 7 bases left in between. The CDR3 sequence is 13 residues long. Germline V CDR1 and CDR2: LNHDA, SQIVND (reference sequence). CDR3 residues: CASSIAGHGELFF. The CDR3 nucleotides read TGTGCCAGTAGTATAGCGGGTCACGGGGAGCTGTTTTTT.

The chain couples TRBV7-9 to TRBJ2-1; 12 nucleotides agree with TRBD2. Trimming cost V 4 bases and J 3 bases; bases outside gene matches: 10. CDR1 and CDR2 from the germline V gene are SEHNR and FQNEAQ (reference sequence). This CDR3 has 18 residues. The CDR3 protein is CASSSLIPTSGSYNEQFF. For the CDR3, the DNA is TGTGCCAGCAGCTCTTTAATACCGACTAGCGGGAGCTACAATGAGCAGTTCTTC.

The gene calls are TRBV10-1 and TRBJ2-1, with TRBD2 identical over 9 bases. Looked up from germline, CDR1 is WNHNN and CDR2 is SYGVQD (reference sequence). The CDR3 length is 15 residues. V lost 3 bases to trimming and J lost 7 bases; unmatched junction nucleotides: 7. The CDR3 reads CASSDSAGGRNEQFF. The CDR3 DNA reads as TGCGCCAGCAGTGATTCCGCGGGAGGGCGTAATGAGCAGTTCTTC.

The chain links TRBV5-1 to TRBJ2-2, with 10 bases aligning to TRBD2. Losses at the gene ends were 2 bases for V and 5 bases for J; bases not matched to a gene: 6. This CDR3 region has 16 residues. Germline-derived CDR1 and CDR2 are SGHRS and YFSETQ. The DNA of the CDR3 is TGCGCCAGCAGCTTTTTTAGCGGGAGGTCTACCGGGGAGCTGTTTTTT. Translated: CASSFFSGRSTGELFF. The full variable domain, in which reference TRBV5-1 and TRBJ2-2 provide the parts outside the CDR3, is KAGVTQTPRYLIKTRGQQVTLSCSPISGHRSVSWYQQTPGQGLQFLFEYFSETQRNKGNFPGRFSGRQFSNSRSEMNVSTLELGDSALYLCASSFFSGRSTGELFFGEGSRLTVL.

The J gene is TRBJ2-7, the V gene TRBV7-2; no clear D gene. Looked up from germline, CDR1 is SGHTA and CDR2 is FQGNSA. Trimming removed 3 bases at V and 6 bases at J, with 9 bases between. The CDR3 extends over 12 amino acids. In DNA form, the CDR3 reads TGTGCCAGCAGCTTCCGAGTTCCCGAGCAGTACTTC. Translation: CASSFRVPEQYF.

The V call is TRBV11-3, the J call TRBJ1-1; possible D gene TRBD1, 5 bases. Germline CDR1 is SGHNT and CDR2 is YENEEA. The CDR3 loop spans 14 amino acids. V was trimmed by 1 base and J by 0 bases, leaving 6 bases between them. CDR3 in amino acids: CASSLGGVNTEAFF. CDR3 nucleotides: TGTGCCAGCAGCTTAGGAGGGGTGAACACTGAAGCTTTCTTT. The whole variable domain, filled in from reference TRBV11-3 and TRBJ1-1, reads EAGVVQSPRYKIIEKKQPVAFWCNPISGHNTLYWYLQNLGQGPELLIRYENEEAVDDSQLPKDRFSAERLKGVDSTLKIQPAELGDSAVYLCASSLGGVNTEAFFGQGTRLTVV.

J is TRBJ2-5 and V is TRBV28, with D possibly TRBD2 on 5 matching bases. Deletions cut 8 bases from V and 3 bases from J, with 13 bases between. Germline CDR1 reads MDHEN; CDR2 reads SYDVKM. CDR3 length: 13 residues. Here the CDR3 reads CASCDYGKETQYF. CDR3 sequence (DNA): TGTGCCAGCTGTGACTACGGGAAAGAGACCCAGTACTTC.

J is TRBJ2-5 and V is TRBV9; D gene uncertain. V gave up 0 bases and J gave up 6 bases, with 9 bases separating them. The CDR3 totals 13 residues. Germline loops: CDR1 SGDLS, CDR2 YYNGEE. The CDR3 bases are TGTGCCAGCAGCGTAGATGCTTCAAAGACCCAGTACTTC. It codes for CASSVDASKTQYF. The full variable domain, its missing parts supplied by reference TRBV9 and TRBJ2-5, is DSGVTQTPKHLITATGQRVTLRCSPRSGDLSVYWYQQSLDQGLQFLIQYYNGEERAKGNILERFSAQQFPDLHSELNLSSLELGDSALYFCASSVDASKTQYFGPGTRLLVL.

The genes are TRBV4-3 and TRBJ2-7, with D perhaps matching TRBD1 (5 bases). V was cut by 1 base and J by 0 bases, with 10 bases left in between. The CDR3 covers 15 residues. Germline CDR1 is LGHNA and CDR2 is YSLEER. The DNA for the CDR3 is TGCGCCAGCAGCCAAGGGGGCACGAGCTCCTACGAGCAGTACTTC. Translation gives CASSQGGTSSYEQYF.

V is TRBV9 and J is TRBJ1-2; tentative D call: TRBD1 (5 bases). The V end lost 3 bases, the J end lost 4 bases, and 13 bases lay between the germline ends. The CDR3 spans 14 residues. Looked up from germline, CDR1 is SGDLS and CDR2 is YYNGEE. CDR3 nucleotides: TGTGCCAGCAGCGCGATTGGGGCTGTCTATGGCTACACCTTC. Translating it yields CASSAIGAVYGYTF.

This rearrangement joins TRBV11-2 to TRBJ2-7; 13 bases fit TRBD2. The CDR3 length is 15 residues. With V trimmed by 8 bases and J by 3 bases, 7 bases remained unmatched. Germline V gene sequence: CDR1 SGHAT, CDR2 FQNNGV. Here the CDR3 DNA reads TGTGCCAGCCTCGAGGGGACTAGCGGGATCTACGAGCAGTACTTC. Translation: CASLEGTSGIYEQYF. Supplemented by reference TRBV11-2 and TRBJ2-7, the full variable domain reads EAGVAQSPRYKIIEKRQSVAFWCNPISGHATLYWYQQILGQGPKLLIQFQNNGVVDDSQLPKDRFSAERLKGVDSTLKIQPAKLEDSAVYLCASLEGTSGIYEQYFGPGTRLTVT.

V and J are TRBV7-2 and TRBJ1-5; D remains unclear. CDR3 size: 15 residues. V gave up 0 bases and J gave up 3 bases, with 9 bases separating them. In germline, CDR1 is SGHTA, CDR2 FQGNSA. CDR3 sequence reads: CASSLATGINQPQHF. CDR3 nucleotides: TGTGCCAGCAGCTTAGCGACGGGTATCAATCAGCCCCAGCATTTT.

The V call is TRBV7-2, the J call TRBJ1-4, with 7 bases matching TRBD1. V shed 2 bases, J shed 3 bases, and the junction held 12 bases outside the gene matches. Germline CDR1 is SGHTA and CDR2 is FQGNSA. This CDR3 has 18 residues. The CDR3 nucleotides read TGTGCCAGCAGCTTAAATCGCGTCACAGACAGGGCTAATGAAAAACTGTTTTTT. Its translation is CASSLNRVTDRANEKLFF.

As regards this clone: Other nucleotide sequences in the sample specify the same CDR3. The chain is built from TRBV9 and TRBJ2-7; no clear D gene. V lost 0 bases to trimming and J lost 0 bases, with 7 bases between them. The CDR3 is 14 residues long. From germline, CDR1 is SGDLS and CDR2 YYNGEE. The CDR3 sequence: CASSVGSVSYEQYF. The CDR3 DNA follows: TGTGCCAGCAGCGTAGGCTCAGTCTCCTACGAGCAGTACTTC.

The chain joins TRBV5-1 to TRBJ2-1, with TRBD2 matching 11 bases. Germline V CDR1 and CDR2: SGHRS, YFSETQ. This CDR3 has 18 amino acids. Trimming at V came to 2 bases and at J to 0 bases, leaving 7 bases not matched to a gene. The CDR3 reads CASSFQTSGTNSYNEQFF. The CDR3 DNA sequence: TGCGCCAGCAGCTTCCAGACTAGCGGGACCAACTCCTACAATGAGCAGTTCTTC.

The rearrangement uses TRBV28 and TRBJ2-3; 7 bases fit TRBD2. Germline lookup yields CDR1 MDHEN and CDR2 SYDVKM. The CDR3 length is 16 residues. Germline trimming cut 2 bases from V and 1 base from J; bases unmatched to any gene: 6. In DNA, the CDR3 is TGTGCCAGCAGTTTAAGGAGGGGAGGGGGCACAGATACGCAGTATTTT. This sequence encodes CASSLRRGGGTDTQYF. The full variable domain, with the rest looked up from reference TRBV28 and TRBJ2-3, is DVKVTQSSRYLVKRTGEKVFLECVQDMDHENMFWYRQDPGLGLRLIYFSYDVKMKEKGDIPEGYSVSREKKERFSLILESASTNQTSMYLCASSLRRGGGTDTQYFGPGTRLTVL.

V usage is TRBV29-1 and J usage is TRBJ2-7, with 12 bases fitting TRBD2. Trimming removed 7 bases from V and 6 bases from J; junction bases left unmatched: 13. The CDR3 sequence is 15 residues long. The germline CDR1 and CDR2 sequences are SQVTM and ANQGSEA. The CDR3 coding sequence is TGCAGCGCCGAGAGGCTAGCGGGAGGGCCCGGCGAGCAGTACTTC. Translated: CSAERLAGGPGEQYF.

This clone occurred once. The chain carries TRBV18 and TRBJ1-5, with 7 bases that match TRBD1. V was clipped by 1 base and J by 5 bases; unmatched bases: 8. The CDR3 runs to 16 residues. Germline V gives CDR1 KGHSH, CDR2 LQKENI. The CDR3 spells CASSPQSQGPHQPQHF. CDR3 nucleotide sequence: TGTGCCAGCTCACCACAATCACAGGGGCCCCATCAGCCCCAGCATTTT.

This clone has only one observation. The chain combines TRBV5-4 with TRBJ1-1; D is unclear. The CDR3 is 13 amino acids. Between the trimmed V and J ends, which lost 1 base and 5 bases, there was a span of 9 bases. Germline CDR1 reads SGHNT; CDR2 reads YYREEE (reference sequence). The CDR3 spells CASSLIRETEAFF. CDR3 nucleotides: TGTGCCAGCAGCTTGATAAGGGAAACTGAAGCTTTCTTT.